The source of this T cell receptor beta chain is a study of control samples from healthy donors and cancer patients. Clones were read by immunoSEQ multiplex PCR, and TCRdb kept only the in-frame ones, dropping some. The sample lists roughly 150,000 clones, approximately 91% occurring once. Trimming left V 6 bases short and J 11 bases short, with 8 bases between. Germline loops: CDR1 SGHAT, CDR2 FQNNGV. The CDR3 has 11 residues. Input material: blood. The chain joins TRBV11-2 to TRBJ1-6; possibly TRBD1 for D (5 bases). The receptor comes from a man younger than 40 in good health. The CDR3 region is CASSPGAPLHF. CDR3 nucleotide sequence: TGTGCCAGCAGTCCGGGGGCACCCCTCCACTTT.